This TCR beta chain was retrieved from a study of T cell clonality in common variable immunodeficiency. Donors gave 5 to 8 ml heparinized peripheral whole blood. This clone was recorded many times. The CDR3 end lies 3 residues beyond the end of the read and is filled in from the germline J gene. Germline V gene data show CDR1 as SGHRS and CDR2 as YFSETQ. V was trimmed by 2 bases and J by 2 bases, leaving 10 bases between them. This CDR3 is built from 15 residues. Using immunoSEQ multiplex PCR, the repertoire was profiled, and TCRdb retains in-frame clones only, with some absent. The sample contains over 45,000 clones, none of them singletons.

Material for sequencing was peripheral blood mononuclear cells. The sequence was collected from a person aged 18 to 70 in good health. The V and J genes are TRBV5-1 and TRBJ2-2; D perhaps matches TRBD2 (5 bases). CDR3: CASSFRGFNTGELFF. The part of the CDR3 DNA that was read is TGCGCCAGCAGCTTCCGGGGATTCAACACCGGGGAG.